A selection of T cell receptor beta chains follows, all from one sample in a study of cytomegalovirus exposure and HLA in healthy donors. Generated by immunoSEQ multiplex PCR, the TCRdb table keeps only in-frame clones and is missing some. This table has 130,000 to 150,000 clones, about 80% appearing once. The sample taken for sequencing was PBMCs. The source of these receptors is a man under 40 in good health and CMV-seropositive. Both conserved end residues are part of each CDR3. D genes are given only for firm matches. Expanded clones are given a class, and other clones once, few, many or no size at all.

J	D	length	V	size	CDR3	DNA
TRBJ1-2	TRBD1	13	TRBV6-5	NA	CASSTRQGYGYTF	TGTGCCAGCAGCACTCGACAGGGCTATGGCTACACCTTC
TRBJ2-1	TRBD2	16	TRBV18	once	CASSPILAEIYNEQFF	TGTGCCAGCTCACCAATACTAGCGGAGATCTACAATGAGCAGTTCTTC
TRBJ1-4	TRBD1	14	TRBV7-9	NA	CASSTGTGWEKLFF	TGTGCCAGCAGCACCGGGACAGGGTGGGAAAAACTGTTTTTT
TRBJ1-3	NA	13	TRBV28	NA	CASSLTGSNTIYF	TGTGCCAGCAGTCTCACAGGGTCAAACACCATATATTTT
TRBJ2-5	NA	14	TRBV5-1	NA	CASSRPGSQETQYF	TGCGCCAGCAGCCGCCCAGGATCCCAAGAGACCCAGTACTTC
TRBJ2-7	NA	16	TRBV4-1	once	CASSQDGAGKRGEQYF	TGCGCCAGCAGCCAAGATGGGGCGGGAAAGAGGGGCGAGCAGTACTTC
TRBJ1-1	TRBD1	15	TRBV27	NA	CASRTGLFMNTEAFF	TGTGCCAGCCGGACAGGTCTGTTTATGAACACTGAAGCTTTCTTT
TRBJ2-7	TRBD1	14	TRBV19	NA	CATGDRATTYEQYF	TGTGCCACTGGAGACAGGGCCACAACCTACGAGCAGTACTTC
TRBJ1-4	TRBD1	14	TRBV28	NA	CASSRQGSDEKLFF	TGTGCCAGCAGCCGACAGGGTTCTGATGAAAAACTGTTTTTT
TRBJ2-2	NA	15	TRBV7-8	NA	CASSSTGSKPGELFF	TGTGCCAGCAGCTCGACGGGATCTAAGCCCGGGGAGCTGTTTTTT
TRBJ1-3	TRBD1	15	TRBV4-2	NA	CASSPGQGPGNTIYF	TGTGCCAGCAGCCCCGGACAGGGCCCTGGAAACACCATATATTTT
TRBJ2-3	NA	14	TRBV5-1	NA	CASNKGRGTDTQYF	TGCGCCAGCAACAAGGGGCGAGGCACAGATACGCAGTATTTT
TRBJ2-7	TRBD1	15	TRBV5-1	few	CASSWSRDRRYEQYF	TGCGCCAGCAGCTGGTCCCGGGACAGGCGCTACGAGCAGTACTTC
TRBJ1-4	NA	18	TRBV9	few	CASSPGQFSYGANEKLFF	TGTGCCAGCAGCCCAGGACAGTTTTCCTATGGGGCTAATGAAAAACTGTTTTTT
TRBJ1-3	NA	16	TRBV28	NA	CASSLLRQNSGNTIYF	TGTGCCAGCAGTTTGCTCCGACAGAACTCTGGAAACACCATATATTTT
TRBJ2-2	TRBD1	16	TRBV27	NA	CASSSLDRGGAGELFF	TGTGCCAGCAGTTCACTCGACAGGGGAGGTGCCGGGGAGCTGTTTTTT
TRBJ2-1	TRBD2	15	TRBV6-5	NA	CASSYTSGNYNEQFF	TGTGCCAGCAGTTACACTAGCGGGAACTACAATGAGCAGTTCTTC
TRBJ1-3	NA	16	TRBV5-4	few	CASSWGGSNSGNTIYF	TGTGCCAGCAGCTGGGGGGGCAGCAACTCTGGAAACACCATATATTTT